This entry describes one T cell receptor (beta chain). Antigen: not known. Sequencing of TCR beta was carried out in blood CD8+ and CD4+ T cells. The CDR3 sequence is 14 residues long. V was cut by 10 bases and J by 1 base, with 16 bases left in between. Germline CDR1 and CDR2: ENHRY and SYGVKD. This sample was included in a study of CD8 T cells in Susac syndrome. Study-level results: The study recognized that its TCR sequencing and HLA analysis covered a relatively small number of individuals.

Reverse transcription of roughly 0.45 to 1 ug RNA was performed with random hexamers. Multiplex PCR with immunoSEQ amplified the TCR beta CDR3 across 54 Vbeta and 13 Jbeta. TCRdb re-called the immunoSEQ multiplex PCR reads through MiXCR, storing one row per CDR3 protein. Here the sample spans under 200,000 distinct CDR3 sequences, 95% being singletons. Material: CD8+ T cells from PBMCs. This rearrangement joins TRBV10-3 to TRBJ2-5, with D hard to call. The TCR sequence derives from a human donor with Susac syndrome. The CDR3 protein is CATQRGQTQETQYF. DNA of the CDR3: TGTGCCACCCAGCGAGGTCAGACCCAAGAGACCCAGTACTTC.